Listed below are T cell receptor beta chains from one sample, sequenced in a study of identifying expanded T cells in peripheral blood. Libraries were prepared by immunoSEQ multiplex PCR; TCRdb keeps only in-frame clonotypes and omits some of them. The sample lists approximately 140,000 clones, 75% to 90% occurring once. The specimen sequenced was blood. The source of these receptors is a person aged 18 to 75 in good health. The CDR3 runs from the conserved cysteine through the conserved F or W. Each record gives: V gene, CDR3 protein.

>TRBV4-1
CASSQEGHLNTEAFF
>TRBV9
CASSGDRGGGVTYNEQFF
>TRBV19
CASSMFTSGHNEQFF
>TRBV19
CASSRSRDNRNQPQHF
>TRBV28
CASRRDTNNYGYTF
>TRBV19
CASSAQGVGPLHF
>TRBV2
CASSEGLAETQYF
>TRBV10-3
CAISEGTEAYGYTF
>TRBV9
CASSLTGYNEQFF
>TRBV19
CASRLIGPSYGYTF
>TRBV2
CASRPTSGANNEQFF
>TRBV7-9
CASSLLPGTGGGAETQYF